Each of the 5 T cell receptor beta chains below was sequenced from the same sample in a study of T cell changes during pregnancy in multiple sclerosis. Using immunoSEQ multiplex PCR, the repertoire was profiled, and TCRdb retains in-frame clones only, with some absent. This sample carries about 30,000 clones, about 88% of them seen once, and the ten largest clones take roughly 0.42%. This sample comprised CD4+ T cells from peripheral blood mononuclear cells, obtained in the second trimester of pregnancy. All receptors derive from a female donor in good health, enrolled as a control in a pregnancy study.

This chain joins TRBV27 and TRBJ2-5, with D perhaps TRBD1 (5 bases). V lost 5 bases, J lost 4 bases, and 11 bases lay in between. CDR1 is MNHEY, CDR2 SMNVEV, per germline (reference sequence). CDR3 length equals 13 residues. As DNA, the CDR3 is TGTGCCAGCAGTCCCTCAGGGTTAGAGACCCAGTACTTC. This sequence encodes CASSPSGLETQYF.

The gene calls are TRBV7-2 and TRBJ1-1; D possibly corresponds to TRBD1 (5 bases). V was cut by 8 bases and J by 5 bases, with 15 bases left in between. The CDR3 has 13 amino acids. Per the germline V gene, CDR1 is SGHTA and CDR2 is FQGNSA. The CDR3 DNA is TGTGCCAGCGCGGGGCAGGGAAGAACTGAAGCTTTCTTT. Translation gives CASAGQGRTEAFF.

This clone was observed a single time. The chain carries TRBV19 and TRBJ2-3; D perhaps matches TRBD1 (6 bases). There are 14 residues in the CDR3. From germline, CDR1 is LNHDA and CDR2 SQIVND (reference sequence). The V end lost 6 bases, the J end lost 8 bases, and 18 bases lay between the germline ends. The CDR3 DNA is TGTGCCAGTAGGACGGGACAATCACAGGGTACGCAGTATTTT. Its translation is CASRTGQSQGTQYF.

The V call is TRBV7-9, the J call TRBJ1-1, with D possibly being TRBD1 (5 bases). The V gene's germline CDR1 is SEHNR and CDR2 FQNEAQ (reference sequence). The CDR3 has 13 residues. The ends were cut back, 3 bases at V and 6 bases at J, with 11 bases in the middle. In DNA, the CDR3 is TGTGCCAGCAGCTTGTTAGGGGAGGCTGAAGCTTTCTTT. Protein product: CASSLLGEAEAFF.

In this sample, this clone turned up a few times. The V and J genes are TRBV10-3 and TRBJ1-6; possible D gene TRBD1, 5 bases. This CDR3 contains 17 residues. Trimming removed 0 bases from V and 10 bases from J, with 19 bases in between. Germline-derived CDR1 and CDR2 are ENHRY and SYGVKD. The CDR3 reads CAISESKGGALRSPLHF. The CDR3 bases are TGTGCCATCAGTGAGTCGAAAGGAGGGGCCTTAAGGTCACCCCTCCACTTT.